This TCR beta chain derives from a study of T cells after yellow fever vaccination. Study as a whole: Preparing low-cell-number fractions relied on SMART-Seq v4 Ultra Low Input.

On this clonotype itself: Its antigen is not known.

Trimming removed 8 bases from V and 12 bases from J; junction bases left unmatched: 4. This CDR3 is built from 10 residues. For TCR, cDNA came from 5'RACE template switching, which added a universal primer site and UMIs. TCRdb analysed the 5' RACE reads with MiXCR anew, one entry per CDR3 protein. The top ten clones hold approximately 16% of a sample with more than 450,000 distinct CDR3 sequences, 21% of them seen once. Whole-study findings and limits: Most primary-vaccination clones recurred post-booster (roughly 97% CD4, 88% CD8).

The sample was PBMCs, taken less than 25 days after the first yellow fever vaccination. J is TRBJ2-1 and V is TRBV12-3 or TRBV12-4; 7 nucleotides align to TRBD1. The receptor's source is a man younger than 35 who received the YFV17D yellow fever vaccine. The CDR3 nucleotides are TGTGCCAGCGGCGACAGGGTGCAGTTCTTC. Its protein is CASGDRVQFF.